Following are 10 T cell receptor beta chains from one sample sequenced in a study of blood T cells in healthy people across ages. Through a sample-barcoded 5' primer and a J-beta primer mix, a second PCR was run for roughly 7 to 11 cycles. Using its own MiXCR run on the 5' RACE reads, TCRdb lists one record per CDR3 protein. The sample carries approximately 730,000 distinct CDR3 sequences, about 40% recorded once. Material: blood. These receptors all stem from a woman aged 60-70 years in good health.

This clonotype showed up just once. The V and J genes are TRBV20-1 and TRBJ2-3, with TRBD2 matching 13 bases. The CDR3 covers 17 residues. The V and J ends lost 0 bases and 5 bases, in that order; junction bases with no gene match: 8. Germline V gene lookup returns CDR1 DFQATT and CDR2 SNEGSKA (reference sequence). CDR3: CSARDAGLAGEVDTQYF. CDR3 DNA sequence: TGCAGTGCTAGAGATGCAGGACTAGCGGGAGAGGTAGATACGCAGTATTTT.

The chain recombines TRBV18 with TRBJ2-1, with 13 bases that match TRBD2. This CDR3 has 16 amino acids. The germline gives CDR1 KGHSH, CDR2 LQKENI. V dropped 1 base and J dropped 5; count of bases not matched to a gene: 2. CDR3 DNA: TGTGCCAGCTCACCACTAGGGACTAGCGGGAACAATGAGCAGTTCTTC. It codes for CASSPLGTSGNNEQFF.

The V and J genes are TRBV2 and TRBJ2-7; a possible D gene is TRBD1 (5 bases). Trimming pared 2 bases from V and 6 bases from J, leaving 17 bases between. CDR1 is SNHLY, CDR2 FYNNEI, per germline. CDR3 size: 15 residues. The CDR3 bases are TGTGCCAGCAGTGAATTTGGCCCGTGGGGCCTCGAGCAGTACTTC. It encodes CASSEFGPWGLEQYF.

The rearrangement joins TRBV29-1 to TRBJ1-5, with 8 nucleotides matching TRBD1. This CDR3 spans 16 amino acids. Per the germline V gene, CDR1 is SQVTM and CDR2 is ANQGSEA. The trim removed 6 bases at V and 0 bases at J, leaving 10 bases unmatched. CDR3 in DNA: TGCAGCGTCATGGACCCCGGACAGGGTAGCAATCAGCCCCAGCATTTT. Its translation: CSVMDPGQGSNQPQHF.

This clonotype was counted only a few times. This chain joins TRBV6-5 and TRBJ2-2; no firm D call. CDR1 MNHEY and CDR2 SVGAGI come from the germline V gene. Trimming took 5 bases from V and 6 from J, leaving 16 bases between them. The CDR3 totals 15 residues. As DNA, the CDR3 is TGTGCCAGCAGTCTCCAATATCCAACATCCGGGGAGCTGTTTTTT. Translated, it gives CASSLQYPTSGELFF.

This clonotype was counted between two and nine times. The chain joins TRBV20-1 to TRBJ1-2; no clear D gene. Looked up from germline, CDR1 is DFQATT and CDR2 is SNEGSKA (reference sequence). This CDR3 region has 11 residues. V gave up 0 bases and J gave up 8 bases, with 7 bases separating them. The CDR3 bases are TGCAGTGCTAGAGATCCGGAGGGCTACACCTTC. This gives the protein CSARDPEGYTF.

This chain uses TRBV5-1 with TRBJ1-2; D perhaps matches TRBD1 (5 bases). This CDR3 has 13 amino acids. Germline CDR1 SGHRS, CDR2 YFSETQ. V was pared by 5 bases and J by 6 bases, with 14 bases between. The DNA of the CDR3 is TGCGCCAGCAGGCGGGCGGAGGGGAATGGCTACACCTTC. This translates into CASRRAEGNGYTF.

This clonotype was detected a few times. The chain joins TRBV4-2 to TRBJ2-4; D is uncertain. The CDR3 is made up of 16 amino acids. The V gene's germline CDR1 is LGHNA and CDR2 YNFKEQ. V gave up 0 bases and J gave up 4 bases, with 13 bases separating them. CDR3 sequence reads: CASSQEGEIRKNIQYF. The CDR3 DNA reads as TGTGCCAGCAGCCAAGAGGGCGAGATTCGGAAAAACATTCAGTACTTC.

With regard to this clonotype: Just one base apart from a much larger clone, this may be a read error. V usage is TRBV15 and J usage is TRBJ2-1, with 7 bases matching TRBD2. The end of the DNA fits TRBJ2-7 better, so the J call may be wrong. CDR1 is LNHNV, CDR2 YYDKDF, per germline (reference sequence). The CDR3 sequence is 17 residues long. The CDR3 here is CATSGERAGRRYNEQYF. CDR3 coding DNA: TGTGCCACCAGCGGAGAACGAGCGGGAAGAAGGTACAATGAGCAGTACTTC.

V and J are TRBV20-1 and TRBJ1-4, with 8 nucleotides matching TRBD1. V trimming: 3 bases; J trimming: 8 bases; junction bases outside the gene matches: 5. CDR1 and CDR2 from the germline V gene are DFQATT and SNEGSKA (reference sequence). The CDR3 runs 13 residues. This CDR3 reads CSARTGATEKLFF. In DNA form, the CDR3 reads TGCAGTGCTAGGACAGGGGCTACCGAAAAACTGTTTTTT.